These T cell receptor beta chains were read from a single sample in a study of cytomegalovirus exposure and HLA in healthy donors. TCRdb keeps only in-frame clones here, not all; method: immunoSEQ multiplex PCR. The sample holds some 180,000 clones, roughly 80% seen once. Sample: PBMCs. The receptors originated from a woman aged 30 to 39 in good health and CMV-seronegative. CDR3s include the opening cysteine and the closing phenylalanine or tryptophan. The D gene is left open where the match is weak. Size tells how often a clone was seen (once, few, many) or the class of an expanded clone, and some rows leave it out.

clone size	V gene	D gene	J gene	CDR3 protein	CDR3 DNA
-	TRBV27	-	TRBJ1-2	CASSLRVNYGYPF	TGTGCCAGCAGTTTACGAGTCAACTATGGCTACCCCTTC
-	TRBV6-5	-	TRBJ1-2	CASSYGGAANYGYTF	TGTGCCAGCAGTTACGGGGGGGCGGCTAACTATGGCTACACCTTC
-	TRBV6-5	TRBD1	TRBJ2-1	CASSYSMGQVFNEQFF	TGTGCCAGCAGTTACTCAATGGGACAGGTTTTCAATGAGCAGTTCTTC
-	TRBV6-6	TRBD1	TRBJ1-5	CASSSGGQGASQPQHF	TGTGCCAGCAGTTCCGGGGGACAGGGGGCCAGTCAGCCCCAGCATTTT
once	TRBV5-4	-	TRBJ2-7	CASSLNRVGSYEQYF	TGTGCCAGCAGCTTAAACAGGGTAGGCTCCTACGAGCAGTACTTC
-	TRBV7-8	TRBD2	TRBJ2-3	CASSPRGLADTDTQYF	TGTGCCAGCAGCCCCAGGGGACTAGCAGACACAGATACGCAGTATTTT
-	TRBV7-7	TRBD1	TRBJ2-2	CAVTEGQGAGELFF	TGTGCCGTCACTGAGGGACAGGGGGCCGGGGAGCTGTTTTTT
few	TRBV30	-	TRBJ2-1	CAWIQGAGRNEQFF	TGTGCCTGGATCCAAGGGGCAGGGCGGAATGAGCAGTTCTTC
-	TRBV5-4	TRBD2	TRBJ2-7	CASSLNLGAGEQYF	TGTGCCAGCAGCTTGAATCTCGGAGCGGGGGAGCAGTACTTC
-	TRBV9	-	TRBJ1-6	CASTHPLHF	TGTGCCAGCACCCATCCCCTCCACTTT
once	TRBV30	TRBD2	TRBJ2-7	CAWNRLAGDYEQYF	TGTGCCTGGAACCGACTAGCGGGGGACTACGAGCAGTACTTC
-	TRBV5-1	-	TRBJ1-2	CASSLKRGGSYGYTF	TGCGCCAGCAGCTTGAAACGGGGGGGGTCTTATGGCTACACCTTC
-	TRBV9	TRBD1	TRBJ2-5	CASSARQGTSETQYF	TGTGCCAGCAGCGCGCGACAGGGGACCTCAGAGACCCAGTACTTC
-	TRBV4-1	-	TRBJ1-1	CASSLALTGPTEAFF	TGCGCCAGCAGCCTGGCGCTCACGGGTCCGACTGAAGCTTTCTTT
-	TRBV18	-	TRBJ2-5	CASSEETQYF	TGTGCCAGCTCAGAGGAGACCCAGTACTTC
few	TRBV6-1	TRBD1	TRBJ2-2	CASSELTGGTGELFF	TGTGCCAGCAGTGAACTGACAGGGGGCACCGGGGAGCTGTTTTTT
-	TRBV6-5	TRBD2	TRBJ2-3	CASSYRLAGVDTQYF	TGTGCCAGCAGTTACAGGCTAGCGGGGGTGGATACGCAGTATTTT
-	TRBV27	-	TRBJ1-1	CASSSGGTEAFF	TGTGCCAGCAGTTCCGGGGGTACCGAAGCTTTCTTT
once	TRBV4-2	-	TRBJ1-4	CASSQGSSASNEKLFF	TGTGCCAGCAGCCAAGGGTCGTCAGCTAGTAATGAAAAACTGTTTTTT
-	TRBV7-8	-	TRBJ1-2	CASSSQTARNLWYGYTF	TGTGCCAGCAGCTCCCAGACTGCCCGTAACCTTTGGTATGGCTACACCTTC
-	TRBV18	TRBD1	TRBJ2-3	CASSPELGQGAYTQYF	TGTGCCAGCTCACCAGAGCTGGGACAGGGGGCATATACGCAGTATTTT
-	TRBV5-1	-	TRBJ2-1	CASSYRDLYNEQFF	TGCGCCAGCAGCTACCGGGACTTATACAATGAGCAGTTCTTC
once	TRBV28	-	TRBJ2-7	CASSLHRDFSYEQYF	TGTGCCAGCAGTTTGCACCGGGACTTCTCCTACGAGCAGTACTTC
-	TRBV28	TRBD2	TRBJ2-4	CASSPGLAGAKNIQYF	TGTGCCAGCAGTCCGGGACTAGCGGGGGCCAAAAACATTCAGTACTTC
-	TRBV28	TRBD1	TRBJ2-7	CASSSVGQVQYF	TGTGCCAGCAGTTCCGTCGGACAGGTACAGTACTTC
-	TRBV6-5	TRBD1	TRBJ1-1	CASSPGTGLRGAFF	TGTGCCAGCAGTCCCGGGACAGGGTTGCGCGGGGCTTTCTTT
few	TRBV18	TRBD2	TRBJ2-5	CASSPPASGEETQYF	TGTGCCAGCTCACCTCCGGCTAGCGGAGAAGAGACCCAGTACTTC
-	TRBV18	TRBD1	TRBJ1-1	CASSTRQGTTEAFF	TGTGCCAGCTCGACTAGACAGGGGACCACTGAAGCTTTCTTT
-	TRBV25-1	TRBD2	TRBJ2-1	CASSGLTSDEQFF	TGTGCCAGCAGTGGCCTGACTAGCGACGAGCAGTTCTTC
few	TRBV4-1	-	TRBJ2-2	CASSTPTNTGELFF	TGCGCCAGCAGCACCCCTACGAACACCGGGGAGCTGTTTTTT
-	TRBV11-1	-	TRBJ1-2	CASSPLADYGYTF	TGTGCCAGCAGCCCACTCGCCGACTATGGCTACACCTTC
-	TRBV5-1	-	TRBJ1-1	CASSLVPEDTEAFF	TGCGCCAGCAGCTTGGTTCCCGAGGACACTGAAGCTTTCTTT
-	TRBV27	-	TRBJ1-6	CASSLGPPAHSMGSPLHF	TGTGCCAGCAGTCTGGGGCCTCCGGCTCACTCTATGGGTTCACCCCTCCACTTT
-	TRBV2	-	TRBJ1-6	CASSTDRFNSPLHF	TGTGCCAGCAGTACGGACAGATTTAATTCACCCCTCCACTTT
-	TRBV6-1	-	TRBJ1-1	CAGGTGGTEAFF	TGTGCCGGCGGGACCGGGGGCACTGAAGCTTTCTTT
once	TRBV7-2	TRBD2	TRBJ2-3	CASSLARGGPHTQYF	TGTGCCAGCAGCTTAGCGCGGGGGGGGCCGCATACGCAGTATTTT
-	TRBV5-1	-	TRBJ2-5	CASSHLRPGTTQETQYF	TGCGCCAGCAGTCACCTCAGACCTGGGACAACCCAAGAGACCCAGTACTTC
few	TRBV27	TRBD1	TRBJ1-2	CASSLLGGTGYGYTF	TGTGCCAGCAGTTTATTAGGGGGGACAGGCTATGGCTACACCTTC
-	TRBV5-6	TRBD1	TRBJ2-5	CASSLDRGETQYF	TGTGCCAGCAGCCTGGACAGGGGGGAGACCCAGTACTTC
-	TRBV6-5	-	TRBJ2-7	CASSYSSDYEQYF	TGTGCCAGCAGTTACTCATCAGACTACGAGCAGTACTTC
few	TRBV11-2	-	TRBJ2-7	CASSPGNLYEQYF	TGTGCCAGCAGCCCCGGGAACCTCTACGAGCAGTACTTC
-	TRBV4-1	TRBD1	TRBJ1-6	CASSLLLSRDRARAPLHF	TGCGCCAGCAGCCTCCTACTCTCGCGGGACAGGGCTCGGGCGCCCCTCCACTTT
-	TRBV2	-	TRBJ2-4	CASSVGEGIQYF	TGTGCCAGCAGTGTAGGGGAAGGCATTCAGTACTTC
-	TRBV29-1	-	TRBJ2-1	CSVEEYSSYNEQFF	TGCAGCGTTGAAGAGTATAGCTCCTACAATGAGCAGTTCTTC
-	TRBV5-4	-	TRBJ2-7	CASSSQGGAFHEQYF	TGTGCCAGCAGCTCTCAGGGGGGAGCTTTCCACGAGCAGTACTTC
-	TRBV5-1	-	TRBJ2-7	CASSPVGYEQYF	TGCGCCAGCAGCCCCGTCGGCTACGAGCAGTACTTC
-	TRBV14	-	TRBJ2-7	CASSQASEQYF	TGTGCCAGCAGCCAAGCGTCCGAGCAGTACTTC
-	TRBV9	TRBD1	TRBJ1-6	CASSTDRGPSPLHF	TGTGCCAGCAGTACCGACAGGGGGCCTTCACCCCTCCACTTT
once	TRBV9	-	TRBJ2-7	CASSPPGELYEQYF	TGTGCCAGCAGCCCTCCAGGGGAGCTATACGAGCAGTACTTC
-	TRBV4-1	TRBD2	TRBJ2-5	CASSQGWSTSGQETQYF	TGCGCCAGCAGCCAAGGGTGGTCCACTAGCGGACAAGAGACCCAGTACTTC
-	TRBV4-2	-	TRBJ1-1	CASSQRLRGWVEDTEAFF	TGTGCCAGCAGCCAACGTCTCAGGGGTTGGGTCGAAGACACTGAAGCTTTCTTT
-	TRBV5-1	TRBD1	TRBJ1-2	CASSLWTGSNYGYTF	TGCGCCAGCAGCCTTTGGACAGGTTCGAACTATGGCTACACCTTC
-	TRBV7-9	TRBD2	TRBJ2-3	CASSGETSSGSLYTDTQYF	TGTGCCAGCAGCGGGGAAACCTCTAGCGGGAGCTTATACACAGATACGCAGTATTTT